One sample yielded the 24 T cell receptor beta chains listed below, sequenced in a study of CD8+ T cells in alopecia areata. Regarding treatment: oral pan-JAK inhibitor, 5-10 mg twice daily. cDNA prepared by RNA extraction and subsequent reverse transcription served as the template for sequencing. Measured with immunoSEQ multiplex PCR; TCRdb has only the in-frame clones, and not every one. The profile shows tens of thousands of clones, about three fifths of them singletons. This specimen consisted of CD8+ T cells sorted from blood, obtained at week 4, from a patient treated with tofacitinib. All receptors come from a human donor with alopecia areata.

The V and J genes are TRBV2 and TRBJ2-3, with D uncertain. The CDR3 runs to 13 residues. Germline V gene sequence: CDR1 SNHLY, CDR2 FYNNEI. The ends were cut back, 6 bases at V and 0 bases at J, with 7 bases in the middle. CDR3 amino acids: CASRGSSTDTQYF. DNA of the CDR3: TGTGCCAGCAGGGGTAGTAGCACAGATACGCAGTATTTT.

This chain uses TRBV30 with TRBJ2-7; D unresolved. Germline V CDR1 and CDR2: GTSNPN, SVGIG (reference sequence). The CDR3 runs to 13 residues. V dropped 2 bases and J dropped 3 bases, with 11 bases sitting between them. CDR3 coding DNA: TGTGCCTGGAGTACGGACCACGGCTACGAGCAGTACTTC. The encoded protein is CAWSTDHGYEQYF. Variable domain in full (rest from reference TRBV30 and TRBJ2-7): SQTIHQWPATLVQPVGSPLSLECTVEGTSNPNLYWYRQAAGRGLQLLFYSVGIGQISSEVPQNLSASRPQDRQFILSSKKLLLSDSGFYLCAWSTDHGYEQYFGPGTRLTVT.

A note on this clone: In the same sample, other DNA sequences code for this CDR3. The chain combines TRBV30 with TRBJ1-5; D unresolved. This CDR3 comprises 13 residues. Germline V lookup: CDR1 GTSNPN, CDR2 SVGIG (reference sequence). The ends were cut back, 0 bases at V and 1 base at J, with 4 bases in the middle. CDR3 in DNA: TGTGCCTGGAGTGTTGACAGCAATCAGCCCCAGCATTTT. It specifies CAWSVDSNQPQHF.

This clone was detected a few times. The V gene is TRBV29-1, the J gene TRBJ2-1, with 10 bases aligning to TRBD2. V dropped 2 bases and J dropped 5; count of bases not matched to a gene: 6. The CDR3 runs to 15 residues. CDR1 is SQVTM, CDR2 ANQGSEA, per germline. The CDR3 spells CSVEPGTSEDNEQFF. CDR3 coding DNA: TGCAGCGTTGAACCCGGGACTAGCGAAGACAATGAGCAGTTCTTC.

The CDR3 reads CASSLSFSATNEKLFF. CDR3 sequence (DNA): TGTGCCAGCAGTTTATCGTTCTCCGCAACTAATGAAAAACTGTTTTTT. This sequence joins TRBV27 and TRBJ1-4; D is uncertain. The CDR3 covers 16 residues. CDR1 MNHEY and CDR2 SMNVEV come from the germline V gene (reference sequence). V was pared by 0 bases and J by 0 bases, with 8 bases between.

In DNA, the CDR3 is TGTGCCAGCAGCCAAGGGGTCAGGGCCACTGAAGCTTTCTTT. This sequence encodes CASSQGVRATEAFF. The chain has TRBV14 and TRBJ1-1, with a tentative D call TRBD1 (5 bases). The CDR3 extends over 14 amino acids. Germline V gives CDR1 SGHDN, CDR2 FVKESK. The ends were cut back, 1 base at V and 4 bases at J, with 10 bases in the middle.

The J gene is TRBJ1-2, the V gene TRBV4-3, with D hard to call. Germline CDR1 is LGHNA and CDR2 is YSLEER. This CDR3 region has 17 residues. The V end lost 0 bases, the J end lost 0 bases, and 14 bases lay between the germline ends. CDR3 nucleotide sequence: TGCGCCAGCAGCCAAGAGGTGGTTGTCAGAGCTAACTATGGCTACACCTTC. As protein: CASSQEVVVRANYGYTF.

This chain joins TRBV30 and TRBJ1-1; D unresolved. The CDR3 loop spans 12 amino acids. Trimming took off 3 bases at V and 4 bases at J, with 9 bases between the two ends. Germline CDR1 and CDR2: GTSNPN and SVGIG (reference sequence). The CDR3 region is CAWRSGSTEAFF. CDR3 bases: TGTGCCTGGAGGTCCGGGAGCACTGAAGCTTTCTTT.

The J gene is TRBJ1-4, the V gene TRBV30, with D uncertain. CDR1 and CDR2 from the germline V gene are GTSNPN and SVGIG (reference sequence). V was trimmed by 1 base and J by 5 bases, leaving 11 bases between them. The CDR3 has 14 residues. The CDR3 DNA sequence: TGTGCCTGGAGTGAGGGCAGCAGGAATGAAAAACTGTTTTTT. Amino acid sequence: CAWSEGSRNEKLFF.

The rearrangement joins TRBV30 to TRBJ2-7; D is unclear. V lost 1 base and J 7 bases, leaving 8 bases between the germline ends. CDR3 length: 11 residues. Germline CDR1 is GTSNPN and CDR2 is SVGIG (reference sequence). CDR3 residues: CAWSDSWEQYF. The CDR3 DNA sequence: TGTGCCTGGAGTGACAGTTGGGAGCAGTACTTC.

The rearrangement uses TRBV28 and TRBJ2-1; D gene uncertain. CDR3 length: 12 residues. Per the germline V gene, CDR1 is MDHEN and CDR2 is SYDVKM. Trimming took off 6 bases at V and 4 bases at J, with 7 bases between the two ends. The CDR3 region has the DNA TGTGCCAGCAGCCTTGGGTACAATGAGCAGTTCTTC. Protein product: CASSLGYNEQFF.

Written as DNA, the CDR3 is TGTGCCAGCAGTCGGGGACCACCTACACTTAACTATGGCTACACCTTC. Protein: CASSRGPPTLNYGYTF. The chain combines TRBV27 with TRBJ1-2; possibly TRBD1 for D (5 bases). CDR3 length: 16 residues. With 5 bases removed from V and 1 base from J, the gap between germline ends came to 17 bases. The germline V gene encodes CDR1 MNHEY and CDR2 SMNVEV (reference sequence).

This chain uses TRBV6-5 with TRBJ1-1; TRBD1 agrees at 7 bases. CDR1 MNHEY and CDR2 SVGAGI come from the germline V gene. This CDR3 spans 14 amino acids. V was pared by 6 bases and J by 1 base, with 5 bases of the junction left unmatched. DNA of the CDR3: TGTGCCAGCAGGAAACAGGGGACGAACACTGAAGCTTTCTTT. This translates into CASRKQGTNTEAFF.

The V call is TRBV4-3, the J call TRBJ2-3, with 7 bases identical to TRBD1. J was trimmed by 7 bases and V by 0 bases; bases with no gene match: 7. This CDR3 is 15 amino acids long. Looked up from germline, CDR1 is LGHNA and CDR2 is YSLEER. CDR3 nucleotide sequence: TGCGCCAGCAGCCAAGATCCAGGGGGTGGTTATACGCAGTATTTT. This codes for CASSQDPGGGYTQYF.

J is TRBJ2-5 and V is TRBV4-3; D is undetermined. This CDR3 is built from 15 residues. With 0 bases removed from V and 1 base from J, the gap between germline ends came to 9 bases. Germline-derived CDR1 and CDR2 are LGHNA and YSLEER. The CDR3 DNA is TGCGCCAGCAGCCAAGATCAAGCCAGCCAAGAGACCCAGTACTTC. It specifies CASSQDQASQETQYF.

The genes are TRBV12-5 and TRBJ2-2, with 8 bases that match TRBD2. Looked up from germline, CDR1 is LGHNT and CDR2 is FRNRAP. This CDR3 comprises 16 residues. V lost 4 bases and J lost 0; bases outside the gene matches: 4. This chain's CDR3 is CASGSISGANTGELFF. The DNA for the CDR3 is TGTGCTAGTGGTTCGATTAGCGGGGCGAACACCGGGGAGCTGTTTTTT.

J is TRBJ1-2 and V is TRBV14; a weak D match, TRBD1 (6 bases). V dropped 4 bases and J dropped 2 bases, with 11 bases sitting between them. The CDR3 contains 14 residues. The germline V gene has CDR1 SGHDN and CDR2 FVKESK. CDR3 DNA sequence: TGTGCCAGCAGCCCCTGGCAGGGGAACTATGGCTACACCTTC. Translating it yields CASSPWQGNYGYTF.

The CDR3 loop is CAWSRLGYEQYF. DNA of the CDR3: TGTGCCTGGAGTAGGCTAGGCTACGAGCAGTACTTC. This chain connects TRBV30 to TRBJ2-7; D not resolved. The CDR3 is 12 residues long. The V gene's germline CDR1 is GTSNPN and CDR2 SVGIG (reference sequence). Trimming took 2 bases from V and 3 from J, leaving 8 bases between them.

Written as DNA, the CDR3 is TGTGCCAGCAGTTTATTGGGTGCGGGGGGCGCTGAGACCCAGTACTTC. Amino acid sequence: CASSLLGAGGAETQYF. The chain uses TRBV27 and TRBJ2-5; 8 positions agree with TRBD2. The CDR3 covers 16 residues. V gave up 1 base and J gave up 5 bases; unmatched junction bases: 9. Germline assignment: CDR1 MNHEY and CDR2 SMNVEV (reference sequence).

CDR3 loop: CASSQDRSSGANVLTF. CDR3 in DNA: TGCGCCAGCAGCCAAGATCGAAGTTCTGGGGCCAACGTCCTGACTTTC. J is TRBJ2-6 and V is TRBV4-3, with D hard to call. V was shortened by 0 bases and J by 1 base, with 7 bases between the two germline ends. The CDR3 is 16 residues long. Per the germline V gene, CDR1 is LGHNA and CDR2 is YSLEER.

The chain employs TRBV6-6 and TRBJ1-2; tentative D call: TRBD1 (5 bases). The CDR3 runs 15 residues. The germline V and J ends were trimmed by 0 bases and 8 bases, with 16 bases remaining between them. The germline V gene has CDR1 MNHNY and CDR2 SVGAGI (reference sequence). CDR3 in DNA: TGTGCCAGCAGTTACTCAGAAGGGGCTTCACGGGGCTACACCTTC. Its translation: CASSYSEGASRGYTF.

The genes are TRBV7-2 and TRBJ2-1; 9 bases align to TRBD2. The germline gives CDR1 SGHTA, CDR2 FQGNSA. J lost 6 bases, V lost 1 base, and 4 bases had no gene match. This CDR3 contains 15 residues. In nucleotides, the CDR3 is TGTGCCAGCAGCTTAGGGGCGGGGGGGCCCAATGAGCAGTTCTTC. Its protein product is CASSLGAGGPNEQFF.

This clone was detected once. This chain connects TRBV30 to TRBJ1-2; D gene ambiguous. Trimming pared 5 bases from V and 6 bases from J, leaving 10 bases between. The length of the CDR3 is 11 residues. CDR1 is GTSNPN, CDR2 SVGIG, per germline (reference sequence). As DNA, the CDR3 is TGTGCCTGGGCGCATCTCAATGGCTACACCTTC. Encoded protein: CAWAHLNGYTF. Looking up the rest from reference TRBV30 and TRBJ1-2 gives the full variable domain: SQTIHQWPATLVQPVGSPLSLECTVEGTSNPNLYWYRQAAGRGLQLLFYSVGIGQISSEVPQNLSASRPQDRQFILSSKKLLLSDSGFYLCAWAHLNGYTFGSGTRLTVV.

The V gene is TRBV4-3, the J gene TRBJ2-3, with 9 bases identical to TRBD2. V shed 1 base and J 6 bases; nucleotides not matched to a gene: 11. This CDR3 is 17 amino acids long. The germline V gene encodes CDR1 LGHNA and CDR2 YSLEER. DNA for the CDR3: TGCGCCAGCAGCCAAGGCACTCGGGCGGGGGGGCAGGATACGCAGTATTTT. Translation: CASSQGTRAGGQDTQYF.